The 27 T cell receptor beta chains presented below share a single source sample, sequenced in a study of blood T cell repertoires in COVID-19. This table comes from immunoSEQ multiplex PCR, and its TCRdb copy is limited to in-frame clones, with some not included. Counted here are a few hundred thousand clones, 87% occurring once; the ten biggest clones make up 1%. What was sequenced was peripheral blood. Source of these receptors: a man aged 50 to 60 with active or convalescent COVID-19.

This chain joins TRBV5-1 and TRBJ2-1, with D possibly TRBD2 on 5 matching bases. The CDR3 sequence is 14 residues long. The germline V gene has CDR1 SGHRS and CDR2 YFSETQ. Trimming cost V 4 bases and J 3 bases, with 11 bases left between them. The CDR3 loop reads CASSGGLGYNEQFF. The CDR3 DNA follows: TGCGCCAGCAGCGGAGGACTCGGCTACAATGAGCAGTTCTTC.

The V call is TRBV4-1, the J call TRBJ1-1, with D perhaps TRBD1 (6 bases). Trimming stripped 5 bases from V and 1 base from J, with 14 bases between. This CDR3 is 15 amino acids long. CDR1 and CDR2 from the germline V gene are MGHRA and YSYEKL. CDR3 residues: CASSAYRAGNTEAFF. The CDR3 DNA reads TGCGCCAGCAGCGCATACAGGGCCGGGAACACTGAAGCTTTCTTT.

The V and J genes are TRBV7-2 and TRBJ1-1; D unclear. With 5 bases removed from V and 10 bases from J, the gap between germline ends came to 14 bases. The germline V gene encodes CDR1 SGHTA and CDR2 FQGNSA. The CDR3 loop spans 12 amino acids. This chain's CDR3 is CASSPLFGGAFF. The CDR3 DNA sequence: TGTGCCAGCAGCCCCCTTTTTGGCGGAGCTTTCTTT.

The chain joins TRBV4-2 to TRBJ1-2, with unresolved D. V was pared by 6 bases and J by 8 bases, with 16 bases between. The CDR3 runs to 13 residues. Germline V gives CDR1 LGHNA, CDR2 YNFKEQ. This chain's CDR3 is CASSQVGGDGYTF. Here the CDR3 DNA reads TGTGCCAGCAGTCAGGTAGGAGGAGACGGCTACACCTTC.

The V call is TRBV7-9, the J call TRBJ1-1; D ambiguous. Trimming took off 2 bases at V and 5 bases at J, with 12 bases between the two ends. The CDR3 contains 14 residues. Germline CDR1 and CDR2: SEHNR and FQNEAQ (reference sequence). CDR3 coding DNA: TGTGCCAGCAGCTTAATTGAGGCAGATACTGAAGCTTTCTTT. Residues: CASSLIEADTEAFF.

This chain joins TRBV18 and TRBJ1-1; D call uncertain. The V end lost 4 bases, the J end lost 4 bases, and 16 bases lay between the germline ends. The CDR3 extends over 15 amino acids. Germline CDR1 and CDR2: KGHSH and LQKENI. The CDR3 DNA sequence: TGTGCCAGCTCACTAGAGGCCGGGCGGGGCACTGAAGCTTTCTTT. Residues: CASSLEAGRGTEAFF.

The chain recombines TRBV3-1 (or the pseudogene TRBV3-2) with TRBJ2-2, with D possibly matching TRBD1 (6 bases). Germline assignment: CDR1 LGHDT and CDR2 YNNKEL (reference sequence). The CDR3 sequence is 15 residues long. V shed 6 bases and J shed 7 bases, with 18 bases lying between them. The CDR3 spells CASRPLLGGDGELFF. DNA of the CDR3: TGTGCCAGCAGACCCTTATTAGGGGGAGACGGGGAGCTGTTTTTT.

CDR3 nucleotides: TGTGCCAGCAGTTACGGAGCATTACGGGAGACCCAGTACTTC. This sequence encodes CASSYGALRETQYF. This sequence joins TRBV6-2 or TRBV6-3 and TRBJ2-5; D gene uncertain. Germline CDR1 is MNHEY and CDR2 is SVGEGT. Trimming left V 2 bases short and J 5 bases short, with 12 bases between. The CDR3 runs 14 residues.

The V gene is TRBV28, the J gene TRBJ2-1, with TRBD1 matching over 10 bases. The V and J ends lost 6 bases and 7 bases, in that order; junction bases with no gene match: 9. The CDR3 covers 15 residues. Germline values: CDR1 MDHEN, CDR2 SYDVKM. The CDR3 reads CASRLGTGEVNEQFF. In DNA form, the CDR3 reads TGTGCCAGCAGATTAGGGACAGGGGAGGTTAATGAGCAGTTCTTC.

The genes are TRBV5-1 and TRBJ2-3; 7 positions agree with TRBD1. The CDR3 consists of 15 residues. Germline assignment: CDR1 SGHRS and CDR2 YFSETQ. With V trimmed by 4 bases and J by 0 bases, 5 bases remained unmatched. The CDR3 DNA follows: TGCGCCAGCAGCGTCCCGGGACAGAGCACAGATACGCAGTATTTT. Its translation: CASSVPGQSTDTQYF.

This clone has only one observation. The gene calls are TRBV6-6 and TRBJ2-5; 9 nucleotides align to TRBD1. The germline gives CDR1 MNHNY, CDR2 SVGAGI (reference sequence). J lost 1 base, V lost 5 bases, and 5 bases had no gene match. The CDR3 has 15 residues. The CDR3 is CASSHPQGAQETQYF. The DNA for the CDR3 is TGTGCCAGCAGTCACCCACAGGGGGCCCAAGAGACCCAGTACTTC.

The chain carries TRBV19 and TRBJ1-2; 9 nucleotides line up with TRBD1. Germline CDR1 and CDR2: LNHDA and SQIVND (reference sequence). CDR3 length: 13 amino acids. V shed 5 bases, J shed 6 bases, and the junction held 4 bases outside the gene matches. The CDR3 loop reads CASSLTGGNGYTF. CDR3 nucleotides: TGTGCCAGTAGTCTAACAGGGGGCAATGGCTACACCTTC.

The V gene is TRBV5-6, the J gene TRBJ1-4, with D tentatively TRBD1 (6 bases). The CDR3 sequence is 17 residues long. Per germline, CDR1 SGHDT and CDR2 YYEEEE. Trimming cost V 0 bases and J 4 bases, with 16 bases left between them. In DNA form, the CDR3 reads TGTGCCAGCAGCTTGGTGGGGGGGCGCAGAGGTAATGAAAAACTGTTTTTT. The encoded protein is CASSLVGGRRGNEKLFF.

CDR3 in DNA: TGTGCCAACCTAAAGGAGGGGATATGCTATGGCTACACCTTC. This translates into CANLKEGICYGYTF. This chain uses TRBV11-3 with TRBJ1-2, with a possible D match to TRBD1 (5 bases). The CDR3 totals 14 residues. The V gene lost 10 bases and the J gene lost 4 bases, with 19 bases spanning the gap. Germline loops: CDR1 SGHNT, CDR2 YENEEA.

CDR3 sequence: CASSLRLAGINEQFF. The CDR3 DNA is TGTGCCAGCAGCTTAAGGCTAGCGGGGATCAATGAGCAGTTCTTC. The rearrangement joins TRBV7-3 to TRBJ2-1, with 9 bases lining up with TRBD2. Unmatched junction bases numbered 4, after V lost 1 base and J lost 6 bases. The CDR3 has 15 amino acids. CDR1 is SGHTA, CDR2 FQGTGA, per germline.

V gene TRBV6-6 combines with J gene TRBJ2-3; 10 bases match TRBD2. Germline lookup yields CDR1 MNHNY and CDR2 SVGAGI (reference sequence). CDR3 size: 16 residues. V shed 5 bases, J shed 0 bases, and the junction held 5 bases outside the gene matches. CDR3 in amino acids: CASSGLAGASTDTQYF. CDR3 nucleotide sequence: TGTGCCAGCAGTGGGCTAGCGGGGGCTAGCACAGATACGCAGTATTTT.

V usage is TRBV6-5 and J usage is TRBJ2-7, with 7 bases aligning to TRBD1. V lost 6 bases, J lost 0 bases, and 5 bases stayed unmatched. This CDR3 is built from 14 residues. Germline V gene lookup returns CDR1 MNHEY and CDR2 SVGAGI. CDR3 protein: CASRLDRSSYEQYF. As DNA, the CDR3 is TGTGCCAGCAGGCTGGACAGGAGCTCCTACGAGCAGTACTTC.

The J gene is TRBJ2-7, the V gene TRBV2; D perhaps matches TRBD1 (6 bases). Trimming left V 5 bases short and J 5 bases short, with 16 bases between. This CDR3 contains 14 residues. The germline V gene encodes CDR1 SNHLY and CDR2 FYNNEI. The CDR3 region is CASSRDIGNNEQYF. In nucleotides, the CDR3 is TGTGCCAGCAGTCGGGACATAGGGAACAACGAGCAGTACTTC.

The chain recombines TRBV3-1 (or the pseudogene TRBV3-2) with TRBJ2-2; the D gene is possibly TRBD1 (5 bases). This CDR3 is 15 amino acids long. Germline lookup yields CDR1 LGHDT and CDR2 YNNKEL (reference sequence). Trimming took 1 base from V and 2 from J, leaving 8 bases between them. The CDR3 sequence is CASSQGTYNTGELFF. DNA for the CDR3: TGTGCCAGCAGCCAAGGGACATATAACACCGGGGAGCTGTTTTTT.

The chain has TRBV5-5 and TRBJ1-4, with a tentative D call TRBD1 (6 bases). V was trimmed by 5 bases and J by 4 bases, leaving 12 bases between them. The germline CDR1 and CDR2 sequences are SGHKS and YYEKEE (reference sequence). CDR3 size: 14 residues. Here the CDR3 DNA reads TGTGCCAGCAGTTATACAGGGAGTAATGAAAAACTGTTTTTT. This codes for CASSYTGSNEKLFF.

The chain recombines TRBV9 with TRBJ2-2; 9 positions match TRBD1. Trimming at V came to 0 bases and at J to 7 bases, leaving 4 bases not matched to a gene. CDR1 and CDR2 from the germline V gene are SGDLS and YYNGEE. The CDR3 consists of 15 residues. The CDR3 DNA reads TGTGCCAGCAGCGTAGAGGGACAGGGTTTCGGGGAGCTGTTTTTT. Its translation is CASSVEGQGFGELFF. Drawing the rest from reference TRBV9 and TRBJ2-2, the complete variable domain is DSGVTQTPKHLITATGQRVTLRCSPRSGDLSVYWYQQSLDQGLQFLIQYYNGEERAKGNILERFSAQQFPDLHSELNLSSLELGDSALYFCASSVEGQGFGELFFGEGSRLTVL.

This clone appeared a single time. The CDR3 nucleotides read TGTGCCAGCAGCTTAGCCGGCGCGGGACCCTACGAGCAGTACTTC. This sequence encodes CASSLAGAGPYEQYF. The chain uses TRBV7-2 and TRBJ2-7; a possible D gene is TRBD2 (6 bases). This CDR3 contains 15 residues. Trimming took off 0 bases at V and 2 bases at J, with 11 bases between the two ends. Germline V lookup: CDR1 SGHTA, CDR2 FQGNSA.

The genes are TRBV19 and TRBJ1-2; 8 bases match TRBD1. Germline CDR1 and CDR2: LNHDA and SQIVND (reference sequence). The CDR3 length is 15 residues. Trimming at V came to 2 bases and at J to 4 bases, leaving 6 bases not matched to a gene. CDR3 nucleotides: TGTGCCAGTAGTATAAGCGGGCAGGGGGCCTATGGCTACACCTTC. This translates into CASSISGQGAYGYTF.

This chain joins TRBV11-2 and TRBJ1-4, with 7 bases aligning to TRBD1. V gave up 4 bases and J gave up 8 bases; unmatched junction bases: 7. From germline, CDR1 is SGHAT and CDR2 FQNNGV. This CDR3 region has 14 residues. The CDR3 sequence: CASSSRGTVEKLFF. CDR3 bases: TGTGCCAGCAGCTCACGAGGGACAGTAGAAAAACTGTTTTTT.

This chain links TRBV9 with TRBJ2-1; 11 bases are shared with TRBD2. Germline lookup yields CDR1 SGDLS and CDR2 YYNGEE. The CDR3 has 14 residues. J was trimmed by 5 bases and V by 6 bases; bases with no gene match: 4. CDR3 bases: TGTGCCAGCACGCCGGGACTAGCGGACAATGAGCAGTTCTTC. Protein product: CASTPGLADNEQFF.

The chain employs TRBV3-1 (or the pseudogene TRBV3-2) and TRBJ1-4, with a possible D match to TRBD1 (6 bases). Germline lookup yields CDR1 LGHDT and CDR2 YNNKEL (reference sequence). V shed 2 bases and J shed 3 bases, with 13 bases lying between them. The CDR3 is made up of 16 amino acids. The CDR3 nucleotides read TGTGCCAGCAGCCAAACTTCACAGGGAGCTAATGAAAAACTGTTTTTT. Its protein product is CASSQTSQGANEKLFF.

CDR3 sequence reads: CASSQEAKLGRGSSYNEQFF. For the CDR3, the DNA is TGCGCCAGCAGCCAAGAAGCTAAGTTGGGGCGGGGGAGCTCCTACAATGAGCAGTTCTTC. This rearrangement joins TRBV4-3 to TRBJ2-1; TRBD2 aligns across 7 bases. Germline CDR1 and CDR2: LGHNA and YSLEER. The ends lost 0 bases at V and 0 bases at J; junction bases unmatched: 14. The length of the CDR3 is 20 residues.